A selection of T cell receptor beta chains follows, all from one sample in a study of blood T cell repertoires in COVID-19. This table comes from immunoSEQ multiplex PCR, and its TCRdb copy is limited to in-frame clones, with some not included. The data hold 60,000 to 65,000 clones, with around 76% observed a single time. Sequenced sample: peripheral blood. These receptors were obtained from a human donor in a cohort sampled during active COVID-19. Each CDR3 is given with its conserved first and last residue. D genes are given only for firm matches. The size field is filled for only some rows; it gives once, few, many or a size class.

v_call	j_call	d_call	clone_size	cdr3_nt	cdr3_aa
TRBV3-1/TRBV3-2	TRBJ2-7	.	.	TGTGCCAGCAGCCAAGACACCTACGAGCAGTACTTC	CASSQDTYEQYF
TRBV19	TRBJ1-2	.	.	TGTGCCAGTAGTATCGGAGGCAACACTAACTATGGCTACACCTTC	CASSIGGNTNYGYTF
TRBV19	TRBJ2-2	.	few	TGTGCCAGTAGTATTTCCGTGAACACCGGGGAGCTGTTTTTT	CASSISVNTGELFF
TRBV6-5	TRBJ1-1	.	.	TGTGCCAGCAGTAGGAGAATCGGCGATGAGGCTTTCTTT	CASSRRIGDEAFF
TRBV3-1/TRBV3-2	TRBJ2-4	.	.	TGTGCCAGCAGCCAAGAGGCAGGTTTCCTGATAGCCAAAAACATTCAGTACTTC	CASSQEAGFLIAKNIQYF
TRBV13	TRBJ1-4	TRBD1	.	TGTGCCAGCAGCCTGAGGGGGCCTGAACTGTTTTTT	CASSLRGPELFF
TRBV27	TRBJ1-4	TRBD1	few	TGTGCCAGCAGCAGACAGGGAGGAGAAAAACTGTTTTTT	CASSRQGGEKLFF
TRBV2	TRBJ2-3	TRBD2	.	TGTGCCAGCACCCGGCGGGGGGGCTTGGGTACGCAGTATTTT	CASTRRGGLGTQYF
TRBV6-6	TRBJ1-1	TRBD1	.	TGTGCCAGCAGCACTGACAGGGACACTGAAGCTTTCTTT	CASSTDRDTEAFF
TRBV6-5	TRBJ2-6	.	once	TGTGCCAGCAGTTACTCTCTGGGGCCGGGCGGCGTCCTGACTTTC	CASSYSLGPGGVLTF
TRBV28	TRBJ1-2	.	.	TGTGCCAGTTTGACAGAATACTATGGCTACACCTTC	CASLTEYYGYTF
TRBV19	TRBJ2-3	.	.	TGTGCCAGTAGATCCAGGGGAAACACAGATACGCAGTATTTT	CASRSRGNTDTQYF
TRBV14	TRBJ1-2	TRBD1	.	TGTGCCAGCAGTCACGGGACAGGGGGCTTGGTCTATGGCTACACCTTC	CASSHGTGGLVYGYTF
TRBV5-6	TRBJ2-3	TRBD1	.	TGTGCCAGCAGCAAGGGGACAGGTTCATATGATACGCAGTATTTT	CASSKGTGSYDTQYF
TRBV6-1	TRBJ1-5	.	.	TGTGCCAGCAGTGCCGGCGAGGGCCGGGGCAATCAGCCCCAGCATTTT	CASSAGEGRGNQPQHF
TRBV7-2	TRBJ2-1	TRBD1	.	TGTGCCAGCAGCTTAGGTGGGGGACAGGGGGTAAATGAGCAGTTCTTC	CASSLGGGQGVNEQFF
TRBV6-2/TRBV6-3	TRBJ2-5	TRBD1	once	TGTGCCAGCAGCAAGACAGGGGGCTCCCAAGAGACCCAGTACTTC	CASSKTGGSQETQYF
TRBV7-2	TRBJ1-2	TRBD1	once	TGTGCCAGCAGCTTATTCGGGACAGCAAACTATGGCTACACCTTC	CASSLFGTANYGYTF